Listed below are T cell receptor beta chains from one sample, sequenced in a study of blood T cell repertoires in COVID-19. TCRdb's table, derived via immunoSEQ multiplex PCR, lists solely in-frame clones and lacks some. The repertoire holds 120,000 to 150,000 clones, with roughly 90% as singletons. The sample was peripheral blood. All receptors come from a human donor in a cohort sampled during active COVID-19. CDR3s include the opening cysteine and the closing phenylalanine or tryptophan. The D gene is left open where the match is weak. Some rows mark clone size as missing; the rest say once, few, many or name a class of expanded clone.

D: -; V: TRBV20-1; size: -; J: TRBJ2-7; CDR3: CSASNGRDEQYF; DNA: TGCAGTGCTAGTAATGGGCGCGACGAGCAGTACTTC
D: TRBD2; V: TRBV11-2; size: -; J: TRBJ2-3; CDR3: CASSSGLAGGYSTDTQYF; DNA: TGTGCCAGCAGCTCGGGACTAGCGGGGGGTTATAGCACAGATACGCAGTATTTT
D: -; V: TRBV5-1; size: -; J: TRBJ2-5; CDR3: CASSVLGGETQYF; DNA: TGCGCCAGCAGCGTACTAGGGGGAGAGACCCAGTACTTC
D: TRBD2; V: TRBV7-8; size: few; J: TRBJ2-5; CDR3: CASSPPSGGGETQYF; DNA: TGTGCCAGCAGCCCACCGTCCGGGGGAGGGGAGACCCAGTACTTC
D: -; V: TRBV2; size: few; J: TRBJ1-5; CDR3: CASRRSDQPQHF; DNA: TGTGCCAGTCGCAGGTCCGATCAGCCCCAGCATTTT
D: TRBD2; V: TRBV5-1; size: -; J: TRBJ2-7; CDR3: CASSYSGGTYEQYF; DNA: TGCGCCAGCAGCTATAGCGGGGGGACCTACGAGCAGTACTTC
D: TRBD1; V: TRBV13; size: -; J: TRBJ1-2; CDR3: CASSRTGSHGYTF; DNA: TGTGCCAGCAGCAGGACAGGGAGCCATGGCTACACCTTC
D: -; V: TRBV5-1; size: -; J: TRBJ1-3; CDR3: CASSSQTGNTIYF; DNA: TGCGCCAGCAGCTCCCAGACTGGAAACACCATATATTTT
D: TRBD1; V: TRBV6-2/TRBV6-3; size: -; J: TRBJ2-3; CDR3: CASSWTGGFADTQYF; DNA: TGTGCCAGCAGTTGGACAGGGGGCTTCGCAGATACGCAGTATTTT
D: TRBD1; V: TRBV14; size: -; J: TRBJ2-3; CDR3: CASSQERGQDTQYF; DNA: TGTGCCAGCAGCCAAGAGAGGGGGCAAGATACGCAGTATTTT